One sample yielded the 22 T cell receptor beta chains listed below, sequenced in a study of PD-L1 blockade in urothelial cancer. Time point meaning: peripheral blood 6 weeks after treatment start. The data were produced by immunoSEQ multiplex PCR, yet TCRdb's version contains in-frame clones alone and is incomplete. This table has tens of thousands of clones, less than 90% appearing once. This specimen was PBMCs, taken around atezolizumab (anti-PD-L1) treatment. These receptors were taken from a man aged 55 to 69 with urothelial cancer.

This chain uses TRBV9 with TRBJ2-3; tentatively, D is TRBD2 (7 bases). The V end was cut by 3 bases, the J end by 4 bases, with 15 bases between. The CDR3 runs to 15 residues. Germline values: CDR1 SGDLS, CDR2 YYNGEE. The CDR3 reads CASSEGGTLADTQYF. CDR3 bases: TGTGCCAGCAGCGAGGGGGGGACTCTAGCAGATACGCAGTATTTT. Variable domain in full (rest from reference TRBV9 and TRBJ2-3): DSGVTQTPKHLITATGQRVTLRCSPRSGDLSVYWYQQSLDQGLQFLIQYYNGEERAKGNILERFSAQQFPDLHSELNLSSLELGDSALYFCASSEGGTLADTQYFGPGTRLTVL.

This chain links TRBV6-4 with TRBJ2-7, with TRBD2 matching 13 bases. The junction had 5 bases not matched to a gene; V was cut back by 6 bases and J by 3 bases. The CDR3 is 15 amino acids. In germline, CDR1 is MRHNA, CDR2 SNTAGT. The CDR3 DNA reads TGTGCCAGCAGCGCCGGGACTAGCGGGATCTACGAGCAGTACTTC. The encoded protein is CASSAGTSGIYEQYF.

The count of this clone is one. This chain joins TRBV6-6 and TRBJ1-5; 7 bases align to TRBD1. V lost 7 bases and J lost 2; bases outside the gene matches: 5. Germline CDR1 reads MNHNY; CDR2 reads SVGAGI (reference sequence). The CDR3 has 14 residues. CDR3 loop: CASMGQGGNQPQHF. In nucleotides, the CDR3 is TGTGCCAGCATGGGGCAGGGGGGCAATCAGCCCCAGCATTTT.

J is TRBJ2-1 and V is TRBV10-1; 10 bases are shared with TRBD2. V dropped 6 bases and J dropped 3; count of bases not matched to a gene: 5. Germline V gene data show CDR1 as WNHNN and CDR2 as SYGVQD (reference sequence). The CDR3 covers 15 residues. CDR3 in DNA: TGCGCCAGCAGCCGGACTAGCGGAATCTACAATGAGCAGTTCTTC. Protein product: CASSRTSGIYNEQFF.

The DNA of the CDR3 is TGTGCCAGCAGCTCAGGGGGCCCCTACAATGAGCAGTTCTTC. It codes for CASSSGGPYNEQFF. This chain uses TRBV7-3 with TRBJ2-1, with 8 bases fitting TRBD1. Germline lookup yields CDR1 SGHTA and CDR2 FQGTGA. J lost 2 bases, V lost 4 bases, and 1 base had no gene match. The CDR3 loop spans 14 amino acids.

This chain connects TRBV6-6 to TRBJ2-7; D perhaps matches TRBD1 (6 bases). Deletions cut 2 bases from V and 4 bases from J, with 12 bases between. The CDR3 sequence is 14 residues long. The germline V gene encodes CDR1 MNHNY and CDR2 SVGAGI (reference sequence). This CDR3 reads CASSYDGQNYEQYF. The CDR3 DNA reads as TGTGCCAGCAGTTACGACGGACAGAATTACGAGCAGTACTTC.

The sample holds one count of this clone. The rearrangement links TRBV6-5 to TRBJ2-7; 10 positions match TRBD2. Germline assignment: CDR1 MNHEY and CDR2 SVGAGI. V lost 4 bases, J lost 0 bases, and 6 bases stayed unmatched. The CDR3 length is 16 residues. The CDR3 DNA is TGTGCCAGCAGTTTCAGGACTAGCGGCCCCTCCTACGAGCAGTACTTC. Translated, it gives CASSFRTSGPSYEQYF.

The chain is built from TRBV27 and TRBJ1-2; D is unresolved. The germline V gene encodes CDR1 MNHEY and CDR2 SMNVEV (reference sequence). The CDR3 is 11 residues long. The V gene lost 8 bases and the J gene lost 7 bases, with 11 bases spanning the gap. The CDR3 reads CASYRGGGYTF. The DNA for the CDR3 is TGTGCCAGCTACCGGGGAGGTGGCTACACCTTC.

This chain joins TRBV5-1 and TRBJ2-7; TRBD2 matches at 8 bases. The germline CDR1 and CDR2 sequences are SGHRS and YFSETQ. The CDR3 is 16 residues long. V lost 1 base and J lost 5; bases outside the gene matches: 11. CDR3 DNA: TGCGCCAGCAGCTTGATAACCAGCGGGAGTCGAAACGAGCAGTACTTC. Residues: CASSLITSGSRNEQYF.

This clone was detected once. The chain combines TRBV11-2 with TRBJ1-2; 10 bases agree with TRBD1. V was clipped by 0 bases and J by 2 bases; unmatched bases: 6. In germline, CDR1 is SGHAT, CDR2 FQNNGV. This CDR3 has 17 amino acids. CDR3 loop: CASSLDLKTGGNYGYTF. Here the CDR3 DNA reads TGTGCCAGCAGCTTAGATCTCAAGACAGGGGGCAACTATGGCTACACCTTC. Full variable domain (rest looked up from reference TRBV11-2 and TRBJ1-2): EAGVAQSPRYKIIEKRQSVAFWCNPISGHATLYWYQQILGQGPKLLIQFQNNGVVDDSQLPKDRFSAERLKGVDSTLKIQPAKLEDSAVYLCASSLDLKTGGNYGYTFGSGTRLTVV.

This clone was found a few times. The V gene is TRBV4-1, the J gene TRBJ1-6, with TRBD1 matching over 10 bases. Germline CDR1 is MGHRA and CDR2 is YSYEKL. Trimming removed 1 base from V and 7 bases from J; junction bases left unmatched: 13. This CDR3 spans 19 amino acids. The CDR3 DNA sequence: TGCGCCAGCAGCCAAGGAGGAGGATTAGGGACAGGGGCAAATTCACCCCTCCACTTT. Protein: CASSQGGGLGTGANSPLHF.

This clone was seen a few times. The rearrangement uses TRBV6-5 and TRBJ1-1; D might be TRBD1 (6 bases). V lost 2 bases, J lost 4 bases, and 14 bases lay in between. This CDR3 comprises 15 residues. Per the germline V gene, CDR1 is MNHEY and CDR2 is SVGAGI. CDR3 sequence reads: CASSYRNIQGTEAFF. The DNA for the CDR3 is TGTGCCAGCAGTTACCGAAATATACAGGGCACTGAAGCTTTCTTT.

The chain carries TRBV27 and TRBJ1-2, with a possible D match to TRBD1 (6 bases). V was pared by 5 bases and J by 7 bases, with 23 bases between. From germline, CDR1 is MNHEY and CDR2 SMNVEV (reference sequence). The length of the CDR3 is 16 residues. In DNA, the CDR3 is TGTGCCAGCAGTCCGGGTTGGGGGCAGGGTAGTAGTGGCTACACCTTC. It yields the protein CASSPGWGQGSSGYTF.

V usage is TRBV9 and J usage is TRBJ2-5; 10 bases match TRBD1. Unmatched junction bases numbered 6, after V lost 3 bases and J lost 4 bases. The CDR3 is 15 residues long. The germline V gene encodes CDR1 SGDLS and CDR2 YYNGEE. CDR3 amino acids: CASSATGTGVETQYF. In DNA form, the CDR3 reads TGTGCCAGCAGCGCCACCGGGACAGGGGTAGAGACCCAGTACTTC.

This clone was seen a single time. This chain connects TRBV19 to TRBJ2-5; 15 nucleotides match TRBD2. This CDR3 contains 18 residues. Germline assignment: CDR1 LNHDA and CDR2 SQIVND (reference sequence). V lost 3 bases, J lost 4 bases, and 9 bases stayed unmatched. The CDR3 sequence is CASSIGGLAGGMAETQYF. In nucleotides, the CDR3 is TGTGCCAGTAGTATTGGGGGACTAGCGGGAGGCATGGCAGAGACCCAGTACTTC.

The rearrangement links TRBV6-5 to TRBJ1-4; maybe TRBD1 (5 bases). The V gene lost 2 bases and the J gene lost 4 bases, with 11 bases spanning the gap. The CDR3 sequence is 15 residues long. CDR1 and CDR2 from the germline V gene are MNHEY and SVGAGI. The CDR3 reads CASSYAAGINEKLFF. In DNA, the CDR3 is TGTGCCAGCAGTTACGCCGCAGGGATTAATGAAAAACTGTTTTTT.

The rearrangement joins TRBV30 to TRBJ2-7, with D possibly TRBD2 on 5 matching bases. Germline V CDR1 and CDR2: GTSNPN, SVGIG (reference sequence). V lost 4 bases and J 3 bases, leaving 13 bases between the germline ends. This CDR3 comprises 13 residues. The CDR3 spells CAWNHGEGYEQYF. The CDR3 DNA reads TGTGCCTGGAACCACGGAGAGGGCTACGAGCAGTACTTC.

This chain links TRBV30 with TRBJ1-2; D is ambiguous. This CDR3 is built from 14 residues. Trimming removed 5 bases at V and 2 bases at J, with 15 bases between. Germline V gene data show CDR1 as GTSNPN and CDR2 as SVGIG (reference sequence). CDR3 DNA sequence: TGTGCCTGGGCCGGGGATAGGAGGAACTATGGCTACACCTTC. Protein product: CAWAGDRRNYGYTF.

This rearrangement joins TRBV29-1 to TRBJ1-1, with D tentatively TRBD1 (6 bases). V was trimmed by 7 bases and J by 2 bases, leaving 14 bases between them. CDR3 size: 13 residues. CDR1 is SQVTM and CDR2 is ANQGSEA in the germline V gene. The CDR3 sequence: CSADTTGNTEAFF. CDR3 bases: TGCAGCGCCGACACGACAGGAAACACTGAAGCTTTCTTT. The full variable domain, completed using reference TRBV29-1 and TRBJ1-1, is SAVISQKPSRDICQRGTSLTIQCQVDSQVTMMFWYRQQPGQSLTLIATANQGSEATYESGFVIDKFPISRPNLTFSTLTVSNMSPEDSSIYLCSADTTGNTEAFFGQGTRLTVV.

The chain has TRBV7-2 and TRBJ2-7; 11 bases align to TRBD2. The CDR3 length is 15 residues. Germline V CDR1 and CDR2: SGHTA, FQGNSA. The V gene end was trimmed by 2 bases and the J gene end by 5 bases; junction bases not matched to a gene: 5. The CDR3 nucleotides read TGTGCCAGCAGCTTATTTGGACTAGCGGGCAACGAGCAGTACTTC. It yields the protein CASSLFGLAGNEQYF.

The sample holds a few counts of this clone. The chain combines TRBV9 with TRBJ1-1; D call uncertain. The germline V gene encodes CDR1 SGDLS and CDR2 YYNGEE. With 4 bases removed from V and 5 bases from J, the gap between germline ends came to 15 bases. The CDR3 totals 14 residues. The CDR3: CASSPRARGTEAFF. CDR3 DNA sequence: TGTGCCAGCAGCCCAAGGGCACGGGGAACTGAAGCTTTCTTT.

The J gene is TRBJ2-3, the V gene TRBV28; D is possibly TRBD2 (6 bases). Trimming removed 5 bases at V and 2 bases at J, with 14 bases between. The CDR3 is 15 amino acids. CDR1 and CDR2 from the germline V gene are MDHEN and SYDVKM. The DNA for the CDR3 is TGTGCCAGCAGTGTACCGGGACTCCACACAGATACGCAGTATTTT. It codes for CASSVPGLHTDTQYF. The full variable domain, with the rest looked up from reference TRBV28 and TRBJ2-3, is DVKVTQSSRYLVKRTGEKVFLECVQDMDHENMFWYRQDPGLGLRLIYFSYDVKMKEKGDIPEGYSVSREKKERFSLILESASTNQTSMYLCASSVPGLHTDTQYFGPGTRLTVL.